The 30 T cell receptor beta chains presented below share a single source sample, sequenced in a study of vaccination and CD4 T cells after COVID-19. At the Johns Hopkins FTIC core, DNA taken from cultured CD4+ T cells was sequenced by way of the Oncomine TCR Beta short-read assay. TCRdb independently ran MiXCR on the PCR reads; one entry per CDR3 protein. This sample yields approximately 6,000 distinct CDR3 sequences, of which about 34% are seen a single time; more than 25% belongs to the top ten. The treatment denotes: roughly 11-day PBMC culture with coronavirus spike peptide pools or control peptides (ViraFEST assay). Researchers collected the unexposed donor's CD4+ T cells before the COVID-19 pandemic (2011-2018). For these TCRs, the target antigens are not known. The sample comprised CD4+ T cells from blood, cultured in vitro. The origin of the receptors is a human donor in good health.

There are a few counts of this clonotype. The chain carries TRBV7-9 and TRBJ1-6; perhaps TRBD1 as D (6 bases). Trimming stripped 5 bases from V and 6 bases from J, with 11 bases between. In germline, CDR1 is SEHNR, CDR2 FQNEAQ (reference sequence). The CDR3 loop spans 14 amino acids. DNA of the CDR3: TGTGCCAGCAGCCAGGACAGAGCTAATTCACCCCTCCACTTT. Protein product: CASSQDRANSPLHF.

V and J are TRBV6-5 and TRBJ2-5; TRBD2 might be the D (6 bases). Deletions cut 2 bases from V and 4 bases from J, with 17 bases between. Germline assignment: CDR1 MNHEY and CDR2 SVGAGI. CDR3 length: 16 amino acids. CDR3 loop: CASSYPSRGGGETQYF. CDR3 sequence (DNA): TGTGCCAGCAGTTACCCGAGCCGGGGAGGCGGAGAGACCCAGTACTTC.

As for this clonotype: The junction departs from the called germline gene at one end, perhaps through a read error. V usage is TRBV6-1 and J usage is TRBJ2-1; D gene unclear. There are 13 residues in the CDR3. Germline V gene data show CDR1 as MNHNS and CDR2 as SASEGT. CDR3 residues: CASSARLGNEQLF. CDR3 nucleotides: TGTGCCAGCAGTGCGCGTCTAGGGAATGAGCAGCTCTTC.

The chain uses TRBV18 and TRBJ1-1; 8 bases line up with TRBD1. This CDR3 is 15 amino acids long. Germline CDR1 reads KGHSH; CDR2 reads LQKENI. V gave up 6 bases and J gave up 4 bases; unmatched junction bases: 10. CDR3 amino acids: CASSPTDRDSTEAFF. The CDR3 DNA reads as TGTGCCAGCTCCCCGACGGACAGGGATTCCACTGAAGCTTTCTTT.

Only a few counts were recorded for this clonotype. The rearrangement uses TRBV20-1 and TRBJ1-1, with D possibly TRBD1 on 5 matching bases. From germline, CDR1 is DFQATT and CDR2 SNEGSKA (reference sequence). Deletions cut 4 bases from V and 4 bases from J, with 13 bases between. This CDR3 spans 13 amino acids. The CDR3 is CSAMRGPGTEAFF. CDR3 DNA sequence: TGCAGTGCTATGCGGGGCCCAGGCACTGAAGCTTTCTTT.

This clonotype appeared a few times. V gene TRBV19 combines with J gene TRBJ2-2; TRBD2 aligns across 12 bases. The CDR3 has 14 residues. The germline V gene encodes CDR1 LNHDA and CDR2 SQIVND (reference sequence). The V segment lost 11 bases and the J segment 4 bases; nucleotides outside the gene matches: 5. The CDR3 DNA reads TGTGCCGGTGGACTAGCGGGGTCCACCGGGGAGCTGTTTTTT. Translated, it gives CAGGLAGSTGELFF.

In DNA form, the CDR3 reads TGCAGCGTAGCGACGACAGGGGACCAGCCCCAGCATTTT. This codes for CSVATTGDQPQHF. The chain uses TRBV29-1 and TRBJ1-5; TRBD1 matches at 8 bases. V lost 6 bases to trimming and J lost 7 bases; unmatched junction nucleotides: 8. The CDR3 is 13 residues long. Germline assignment: CDR1 SQVTM and CDR2 ANQGSEA.

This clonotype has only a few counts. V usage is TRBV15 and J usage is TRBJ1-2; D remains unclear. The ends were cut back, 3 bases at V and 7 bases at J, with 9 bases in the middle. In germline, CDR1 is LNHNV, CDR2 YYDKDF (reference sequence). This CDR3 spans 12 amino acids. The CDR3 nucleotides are TGTGCCACCAGCAGCACAGACTTTGGCTACACCTTC. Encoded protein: CATSSTDFGYTF.

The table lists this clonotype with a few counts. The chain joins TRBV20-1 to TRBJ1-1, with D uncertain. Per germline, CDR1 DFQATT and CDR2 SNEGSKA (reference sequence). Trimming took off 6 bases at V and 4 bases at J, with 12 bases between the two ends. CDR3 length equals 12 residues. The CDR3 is CSATPWFTEAFF. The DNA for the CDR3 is TGCAGTGCAACACCTTGGTTCACTGAAGCTTTCTTT.

The CDR3 DNA reads as TGTGCCAGCAGTTACTCGAGCGCGGATAGGGTCTCCTACGAGCAGTACTTC. Protein sequence: CASSYSSADRVSYEQYF. The rearrangement joins TRBV6-5 to TRBJ2-7; no firm D call. The CDR3 runs to 17 residues. The germline gives CDR1 MNHEY, CDR2 SVGAGI. V was clipped by 0 bases and J by 0 bases, with 15 bases between them.

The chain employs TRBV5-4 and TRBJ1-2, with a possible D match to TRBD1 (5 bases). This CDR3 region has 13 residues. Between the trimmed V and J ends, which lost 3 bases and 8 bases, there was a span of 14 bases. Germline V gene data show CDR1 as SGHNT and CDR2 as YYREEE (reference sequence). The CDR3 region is CASSSGGLWGYTF. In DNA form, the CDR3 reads TGTGCCAGCAGCTCGGGGGGACTATGGGGCTACACCTTC.

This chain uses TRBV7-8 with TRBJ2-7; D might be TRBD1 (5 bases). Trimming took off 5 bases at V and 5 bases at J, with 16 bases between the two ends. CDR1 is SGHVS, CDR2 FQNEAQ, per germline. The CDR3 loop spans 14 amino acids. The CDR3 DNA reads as TGTGCCAGCAGCCTTACTCAGGGCCCACACGAGCAGTACTTC. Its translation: CASSLTQGPHEQYF.

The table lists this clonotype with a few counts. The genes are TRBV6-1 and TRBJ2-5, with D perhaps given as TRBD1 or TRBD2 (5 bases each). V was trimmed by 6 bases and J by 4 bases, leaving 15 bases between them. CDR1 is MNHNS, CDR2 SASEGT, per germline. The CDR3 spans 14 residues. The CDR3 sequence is CASRGTGARETQYF. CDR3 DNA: TGTGCCAGCAGGGGCACCGGGGCCCGAGAGACCCAGTACTTC.

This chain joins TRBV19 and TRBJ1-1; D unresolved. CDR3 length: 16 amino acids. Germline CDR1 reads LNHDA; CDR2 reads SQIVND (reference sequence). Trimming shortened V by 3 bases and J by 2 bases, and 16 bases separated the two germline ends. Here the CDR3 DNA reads TGTGCCAGTAGTATGGGTGAGACAATAGGAAACACTGAAGCTTTCTTT. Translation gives CASSMGETIGNTEAFF.

CDR3 in amino acids: CASTPRPGYNEQYF. CDR3 coding DNA: TGTGCCAGCACCCCTCGCCCAGGGTATAACGAGCAGTACTTC. V and J are TRBV2 and TRBJ2-7, with a tentative D call TRBD1 (5 bases). The germline gives CDR1 SNHLY, CDR2 FYNNEI. V lost 7 bases, J lost 5 bases, and 18 bases lay in between. The CDR3 has 14 residues.

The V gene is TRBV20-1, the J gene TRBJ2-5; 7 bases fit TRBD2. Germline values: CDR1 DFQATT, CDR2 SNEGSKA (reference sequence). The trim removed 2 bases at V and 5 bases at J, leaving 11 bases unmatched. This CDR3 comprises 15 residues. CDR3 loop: CSARSGGGVAETQYF. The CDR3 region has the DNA TGCAGTGCTAGAAGTGGGGGGGGAGTAGCGGAGACCCAGTACTTC.

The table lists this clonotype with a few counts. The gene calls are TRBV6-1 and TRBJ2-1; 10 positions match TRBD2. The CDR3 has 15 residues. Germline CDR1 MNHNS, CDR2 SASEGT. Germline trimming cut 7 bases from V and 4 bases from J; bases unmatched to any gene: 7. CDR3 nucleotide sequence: TGTGCCAGCAATAAGGGACTAGCGATTTACAATGAGCAGTTCTTC. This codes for CASNKGLAIYNEQFF.

The CDR3 sequence is CASSLLDGNTEAFF. CDR3 coding DNA: TGTGCCAGCAGCTTATTGGACGGGAACACTGAAGCTTTCTTT. The chain carries TRBV7-8 and TRBJ1-1; D uncertain. Germline V gene data show CDR1 as SGHVS and CDR2 as FQNEAQ. V dropped 2 bases and J dropped 1 base, with 8 bases sitting between them. CDR3 length equals 14 residues.

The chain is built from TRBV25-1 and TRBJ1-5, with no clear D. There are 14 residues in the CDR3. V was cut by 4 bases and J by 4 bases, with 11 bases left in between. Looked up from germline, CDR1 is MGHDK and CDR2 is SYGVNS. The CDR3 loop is CASSGGGKNQPQHF. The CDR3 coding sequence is TGTGCCAGCAGTGGTGGTGGGAAAAATCAGCCCCAGCATTTT.

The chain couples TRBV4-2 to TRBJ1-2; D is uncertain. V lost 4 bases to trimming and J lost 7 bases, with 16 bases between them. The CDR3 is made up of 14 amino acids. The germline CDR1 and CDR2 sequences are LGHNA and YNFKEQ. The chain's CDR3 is CASSLGNREGGYTF. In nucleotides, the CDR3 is TGTGCCAGCAGCCTTGGAAACCGGGAGGGTGGCTACACCTTC.

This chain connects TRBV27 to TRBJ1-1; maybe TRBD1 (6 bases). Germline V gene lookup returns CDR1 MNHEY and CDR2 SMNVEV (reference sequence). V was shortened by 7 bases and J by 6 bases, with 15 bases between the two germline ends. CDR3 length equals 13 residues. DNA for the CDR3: TGTGCCAGCACCCCTAGGGGGGTCGCTGAAGCTTTCTTT. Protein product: CASTPRGVAEAFF.

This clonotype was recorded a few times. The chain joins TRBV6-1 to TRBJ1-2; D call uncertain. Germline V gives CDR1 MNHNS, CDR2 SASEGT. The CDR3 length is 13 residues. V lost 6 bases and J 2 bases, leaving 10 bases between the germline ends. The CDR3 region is CASSQTKNYGYTF. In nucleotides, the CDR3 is TGTGCCAGCAGCCAGACAAAAAACTATGGCTACACCTTC.

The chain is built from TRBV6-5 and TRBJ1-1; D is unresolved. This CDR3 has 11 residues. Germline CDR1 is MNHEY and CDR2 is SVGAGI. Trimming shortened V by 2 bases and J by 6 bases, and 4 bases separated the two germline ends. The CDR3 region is CASSYRAEAFF. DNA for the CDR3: TGTGCCAGCAGTTACAGGGCTGAAGCTTTCTTT.

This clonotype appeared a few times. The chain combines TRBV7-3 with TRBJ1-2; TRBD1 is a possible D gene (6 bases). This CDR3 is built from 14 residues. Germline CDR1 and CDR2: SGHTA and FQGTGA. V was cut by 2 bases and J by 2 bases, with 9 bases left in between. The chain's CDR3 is CASSLGGQNYGYTF. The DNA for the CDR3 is TGTGCCAGCAGCTTAGGGGGACAAAACTATGGCTACACCTTC.

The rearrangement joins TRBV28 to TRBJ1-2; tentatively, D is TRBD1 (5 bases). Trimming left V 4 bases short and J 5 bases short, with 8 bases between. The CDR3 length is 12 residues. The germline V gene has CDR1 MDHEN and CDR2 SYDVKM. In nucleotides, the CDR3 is TGTGCCAGCAGTTACGACAGTTATGGCTACACCTTC. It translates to CASSYDSYGYTF.

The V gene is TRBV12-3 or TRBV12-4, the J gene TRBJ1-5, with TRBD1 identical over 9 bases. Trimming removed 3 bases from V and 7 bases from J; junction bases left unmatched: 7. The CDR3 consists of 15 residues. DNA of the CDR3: TGTGCCAGCAGTTTTTCTGCACAGGGGGCCCAGCCCCAGCATTTT. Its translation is CASSFSAQGAQPQHF.

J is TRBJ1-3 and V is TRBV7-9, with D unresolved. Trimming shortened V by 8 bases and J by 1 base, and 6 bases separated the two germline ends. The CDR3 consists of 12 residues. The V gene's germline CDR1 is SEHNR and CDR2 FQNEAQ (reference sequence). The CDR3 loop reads CASRPSGNTIYF. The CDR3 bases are TGTGCCAGCCGGCCGTCTGGAAACACCATATATTTT.

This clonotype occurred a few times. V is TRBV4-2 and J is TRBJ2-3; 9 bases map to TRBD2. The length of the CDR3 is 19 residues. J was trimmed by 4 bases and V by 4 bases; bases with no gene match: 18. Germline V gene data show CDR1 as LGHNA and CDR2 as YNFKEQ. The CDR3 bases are TGTGCCAGCAGCCTGGAAGCTGTAGCGGGGGTCGATGTCCCAGATACGCAGTATTTT. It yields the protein CASSLEAVAGVDVPDTQYF.

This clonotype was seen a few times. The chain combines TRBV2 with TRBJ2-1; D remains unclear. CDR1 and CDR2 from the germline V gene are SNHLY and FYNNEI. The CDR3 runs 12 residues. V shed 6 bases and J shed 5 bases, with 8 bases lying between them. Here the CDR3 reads CASSRQDNEQFF. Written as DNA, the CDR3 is TGTGCCAGCAGCAGGCAGGACAATGAGCAGTTCTTC.

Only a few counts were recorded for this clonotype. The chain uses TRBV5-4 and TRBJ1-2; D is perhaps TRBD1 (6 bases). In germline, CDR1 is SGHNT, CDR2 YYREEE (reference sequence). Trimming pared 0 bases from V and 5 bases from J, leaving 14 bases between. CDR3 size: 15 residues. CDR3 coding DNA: TGTGCCAGCAGCTTGGCAGTCGACAGGACGTATGGCTACACCTTC. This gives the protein CASSLAVDRTYGYTF.